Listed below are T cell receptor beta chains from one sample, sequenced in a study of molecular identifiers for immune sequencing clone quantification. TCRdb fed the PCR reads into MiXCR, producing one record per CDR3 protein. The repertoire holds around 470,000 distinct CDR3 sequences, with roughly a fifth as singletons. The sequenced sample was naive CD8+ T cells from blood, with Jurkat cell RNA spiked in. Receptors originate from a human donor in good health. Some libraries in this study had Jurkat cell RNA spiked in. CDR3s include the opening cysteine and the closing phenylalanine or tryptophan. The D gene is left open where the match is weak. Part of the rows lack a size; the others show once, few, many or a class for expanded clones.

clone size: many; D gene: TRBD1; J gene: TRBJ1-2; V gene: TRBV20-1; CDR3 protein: CSADRGLGYGYTF; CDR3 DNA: TGCAGTGCAGACAGGGGGTTAGGCTATGGCTACACCTTC
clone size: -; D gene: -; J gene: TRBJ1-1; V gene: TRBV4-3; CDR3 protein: CASSPYLGSGTEAFF; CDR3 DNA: TGCGCCAGCAGCCCCTATCTAGGGTCGGGGACTGAAGCTTTCTTT
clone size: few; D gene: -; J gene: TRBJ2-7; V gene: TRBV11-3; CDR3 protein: CASSLGTSGEQYF; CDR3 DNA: TGTGCCAGCAGCTTAGGGACCTCTGGCGAGCAGTACTTC
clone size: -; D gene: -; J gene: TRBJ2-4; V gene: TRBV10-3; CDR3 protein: CAISDQPLAKNIQYF; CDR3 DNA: TGTGCCATCAGTGATCAACCGCTAGCCAAAAACATTCAGTACTTC
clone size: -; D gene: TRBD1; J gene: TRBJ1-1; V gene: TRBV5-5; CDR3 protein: CASSLGQGTEALF; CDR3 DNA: TGTGCCAGCAGCTTGGGACAGGGTACTGAAGCTCTCTTT
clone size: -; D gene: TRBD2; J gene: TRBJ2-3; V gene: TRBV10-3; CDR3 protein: CAIRLAGAADTQYF; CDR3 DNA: TGTGCCATCAGGCTAGCGGGAGCTGCAGATACGCAGTATTTT
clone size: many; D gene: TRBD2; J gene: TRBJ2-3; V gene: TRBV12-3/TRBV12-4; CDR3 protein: CASSLGTGTSGDVTQYF; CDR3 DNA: TGTGCCAGCAGTTTGGGAACCGGGACTAGCGGGGACGTAACGCAGTATTTT
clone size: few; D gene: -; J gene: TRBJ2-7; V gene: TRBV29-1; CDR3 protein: CSVETGTHGAYEQYF; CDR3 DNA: TGCAGCGTTGAAACCGGGACACACGGAGCCTACGAGCAGTACTTC
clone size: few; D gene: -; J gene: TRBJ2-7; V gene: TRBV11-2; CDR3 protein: CASSLTVVPVSSYEQYF; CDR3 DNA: TGTGCCAGCAGCTTAACGGTAGTTCCCGTAAGCTCCTACGAGCAGTACTTC
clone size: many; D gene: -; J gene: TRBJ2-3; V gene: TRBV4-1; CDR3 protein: CASSQVSSWGVTDTQYF; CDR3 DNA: TGCGCCAGCAGCCAAGTATCCTCTTGGGGGGTAACAGATACGCAGTATTTT
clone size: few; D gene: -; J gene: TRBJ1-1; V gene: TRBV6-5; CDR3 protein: CASSYSREMNTEAFF; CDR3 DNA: TGTGCCAGCAGTTACTCAAGGGAAATGAACACTGAGGCTTTCTTT
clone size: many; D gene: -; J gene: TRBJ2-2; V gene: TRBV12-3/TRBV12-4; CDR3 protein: CASSGGHQYTGELFF; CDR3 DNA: TGTGCCAGCAGTGGGGGACACCAGTACACCGGGGAGCTGTTTTTT
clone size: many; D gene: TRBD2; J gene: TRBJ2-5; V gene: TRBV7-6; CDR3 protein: CASSDFAGLAKKTQYF; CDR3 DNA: TGTGCCAGCAGCGACTTCGCGGGACTAGCGAAGAAGACCCAGTACTTC
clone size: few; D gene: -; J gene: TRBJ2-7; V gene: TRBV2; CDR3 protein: CASSGTFGEQYF; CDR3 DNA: TGTGCCAGCAGTGGGACCTTCGGCGAGCAGTACTTC
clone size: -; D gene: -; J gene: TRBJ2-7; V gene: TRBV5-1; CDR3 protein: CASRNGAAGYYEQYF; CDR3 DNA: TGCGCCAGCAGAAACGGGGCGGCAGGGTACTACGAGCAGTACTTC
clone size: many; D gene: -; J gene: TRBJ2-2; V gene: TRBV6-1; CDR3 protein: CASSTITGELFF; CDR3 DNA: TGTGCCAGCAGTACCATCACCGGGGAGCTGTTTTTT
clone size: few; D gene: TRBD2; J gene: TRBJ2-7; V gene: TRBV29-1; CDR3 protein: CSVEDLASGSHEQYF; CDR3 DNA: TGCAGCGTTGAAGATCTGGCTAGCGGGAGCCACGAGCAGTACTTC
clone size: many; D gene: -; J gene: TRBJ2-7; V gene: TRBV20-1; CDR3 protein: CSASFYGEVSSYEQYF; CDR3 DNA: TGCAGTGCCTCATTTTACGGTGAAGTAAGCTCCTACGAGCAGTACTTC
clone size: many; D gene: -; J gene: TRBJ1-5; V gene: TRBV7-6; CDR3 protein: CASSRNGGQPQHF; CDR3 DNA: TGTGCCAGCAGCCGAAATGGGGGGCAGCCCCAGCATTTT
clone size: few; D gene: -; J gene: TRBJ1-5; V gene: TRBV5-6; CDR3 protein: CASSLARNSNQPQHF; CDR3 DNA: TGTGCCAGCAGCTTGGCCAGAAATAGCAATCAGCCCCAGCATTTT
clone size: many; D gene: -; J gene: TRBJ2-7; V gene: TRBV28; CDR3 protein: CASSLTPGSYEQYF; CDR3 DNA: TGTGCCAGCAGCTTAACCCCGGGAAGCTACGAGCAGTACTTC
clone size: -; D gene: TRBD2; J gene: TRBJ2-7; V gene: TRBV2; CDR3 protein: CASKLSGRAPHGQYF; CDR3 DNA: TGTGCCAGCAAGCTAAGCGGGAGGGCCCCCCACGGGCAGTACTTC
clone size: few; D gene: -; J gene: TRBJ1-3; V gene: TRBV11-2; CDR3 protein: CASSLEGYSGNTIYF; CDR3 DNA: TGTGCCAGCAGCTTGGAGGGATACTCTGGAAACACCATATATTTT
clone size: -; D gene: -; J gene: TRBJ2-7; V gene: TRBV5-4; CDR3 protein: CASSFEDRPYEQYF; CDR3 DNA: TGTGCCAGCAGCTTCGAAGATCGCCCCTACGAGCAGTACTTC
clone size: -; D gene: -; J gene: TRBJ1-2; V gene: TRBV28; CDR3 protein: CVSRTGPSPGYTF; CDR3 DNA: TGTGTCAGCAGAACGGGACCCTCCCCCGGCTACACCTTC
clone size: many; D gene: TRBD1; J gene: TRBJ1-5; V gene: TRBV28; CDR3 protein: CASRLQGARGGYSNQPQHF; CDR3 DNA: TGTGCCAGCAGATTACAGGGGGCGCGGGGCGGATATAGCAATCAGCCCCAGCATTTT
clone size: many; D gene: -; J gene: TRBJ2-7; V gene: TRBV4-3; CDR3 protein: CASSQGPSTNGYEQYF; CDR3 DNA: TGCGCCAGCAGCCAGGGTCCTAGCACCAACGGCTACGAGCAGTACTTC
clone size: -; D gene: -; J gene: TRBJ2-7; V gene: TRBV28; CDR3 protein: CASSIRDTSAEQYF; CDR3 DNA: TGTGCCAGCAGTATCCGGGACACGTCTGCCGAGCAGTACTTC
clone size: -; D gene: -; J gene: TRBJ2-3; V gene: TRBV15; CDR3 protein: CATSRVAGPTQYF; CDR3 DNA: TGTGCCACCAGCAGAGTGGCAGGGCCTACGCAGTATTTT
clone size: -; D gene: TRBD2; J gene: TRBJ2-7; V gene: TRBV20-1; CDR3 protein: CSASGSGGHSYEQYF; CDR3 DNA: TGCAGTGCTAGTGGGAGCGGGGGGCACTCCTACGAGCAGTACTTC
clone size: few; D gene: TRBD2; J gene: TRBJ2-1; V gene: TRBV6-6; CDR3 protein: CASSFGTSPYNEQFF; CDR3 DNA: TGTGCCAGCAGTTTTGGGACTAGTCCCTACAATGAGCAGTTCTTC
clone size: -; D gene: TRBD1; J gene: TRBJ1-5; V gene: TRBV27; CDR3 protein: CAGSPTGSNQPQHF; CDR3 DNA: TGTGCCGGCAGTCCGACAGGGAGCAATCAGCCCCAGCATTTT
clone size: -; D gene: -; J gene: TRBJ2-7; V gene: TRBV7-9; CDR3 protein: CASSPILFPRESGHEQYF; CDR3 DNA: TGTGCCAGCAGCCCAATTCTTTTTCCGAGGGAGTCAGGCCACGAGCAGTACTTC
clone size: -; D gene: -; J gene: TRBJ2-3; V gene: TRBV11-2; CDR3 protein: CASSSSWGRADTQYF; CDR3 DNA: TGTGCCAGCAGCTCCTCGTGGGGACGCGCAGATACGCAGTATTTT
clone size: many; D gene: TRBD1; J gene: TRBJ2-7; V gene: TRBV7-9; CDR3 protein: CASSLVPGTGPYEQYF; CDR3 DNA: TGTGCCAGCAGCTTAGTCCCCGGGACAGGGCCCTACGAGCAGTACTTC
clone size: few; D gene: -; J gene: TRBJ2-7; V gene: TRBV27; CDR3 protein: CASSWGSLYEQYF; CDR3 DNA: TGTGCCAGCAGTTGGGGCAGTTTGTACGAGCAGTACTTC
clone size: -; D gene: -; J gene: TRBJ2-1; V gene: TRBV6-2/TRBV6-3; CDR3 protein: CASCAYSGLGNEQFF; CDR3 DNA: TGTGCCAGCTGTGCTTACAGCGGGCTGGGCAATGAGCAGTTCTTC
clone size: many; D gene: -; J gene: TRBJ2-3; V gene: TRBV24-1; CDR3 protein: CATSDPSTDTQYF; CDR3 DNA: TGTGCCACCAGTGACCCGAGCACAGATACGCAGTATTTT
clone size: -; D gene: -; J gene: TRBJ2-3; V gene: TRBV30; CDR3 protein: CAWMPLFRGPSTDTQYF; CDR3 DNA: TGTGCCTGGATGCCCCTATTTAGGGGCCCGAGCACAGATACGCAGTATTTT
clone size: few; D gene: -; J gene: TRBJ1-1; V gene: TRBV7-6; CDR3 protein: CASSQPDRTNTEAFF; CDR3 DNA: TGTGCCAGCAGCCAACCCGACAGGACGAACACTGAAGCTTTCTTT